Listed here are 18 T cell receptor beta chains from one sample, sequenced in a study of blood T cells in healthy people across ages. Next came a second PCR, run for roughly 6 to 11 cycles, which used a sample-barcoded 5' primer along with a J-beta primer mix. TCRdb itself ran the 5' RACE reads through MiXCR, one entry per CDR3 protein. This table has approximately 600,000 distinct CDR3 sequences, around 54% appearing once. The sample comprised blood. The receptor source for this set is a man between 60 and 75 years old in good health.

The rearrangement uses TRBV10-3 and TRBJ2-4; 7 nucleotides align to TRBD2. The DNA end lines up better with TRBJ2-5; the J call may be wrong. The germline V gene has CDR1 ENHRY and CDR2 SYGVKD. The CDR3 consists of 15 residues. The CDR3 region is CAISEGGWEGETQYF. The CDR3 nucleotides read TGTGCCATCAGTGAAGGCGGCTGGGAGGGCGAGACCCAGTACTTC.

The chain has TRBV6-6 and TRBJ1-1, with a weak D call TRBD1 (6 bases). Trimming took 4 bases from V and 2 from J, leaving 14 bases between them. The length of the CDR3 is 15 residues. From germline, CDR1 is MNHNY and CDR2 SVGAGI (reference sequence). The CDR3 region is CASSFRGLYNTEAFF. The CDR3 nucleotides are TGTGCCAGCAGTTTTCGGGGGCTGTATAACACTGAAGCTTTCTTT.

The rearrangement links TRBV12-3 or TRBV12-4 to TRBJ2-3; 9 bases map to TRBD1. V gave up 7 bases and J gave up 6 bases; unmatched junction bases: 8. The CDR3 contains 14 residues. This chain's CDR3 is CASNMGDREDTQYF. The DNA for the CDR3 is TGTGCCAGCAATATGGGGGACAGGGAGGATACGCAGTATTTT.

This clonotype was picked up a small number of times. This rearrangement joins TRBV5-1 to TRBJ2-5; TRBD2 matches at 11 bases. CDR3 length: 16 amino acids. V lost 4 bases to trimming and J lost 4 bases; unmatched junction nucleotides: 9. The germline gives CDR1 SGHRS, CDR2 YFSETQ. The CDR3 nucleotides are TGCGCCAGCAGCCGAACAGGGACTAGCGGTGGAGAGACCCAGTACTTC. Its protein is CASSRTGTSGGETQYF.

There are many counts of this clonotype. DNA for the CDR3: TGTGCCAGCAGCCCGGGGACGGCGGATCGAGAGACCCAGTACTTC. Amino acid sequence: CASSPGTADRETQYF. This chain links TRBV5-8 with TRBJ2-5; D possibly matches TRBD1 or TRBD2 (5 bases each). This CDR3 region has 15 residues. Trimming shortened V by 4 bases and J by 4 bases, and 17 bases separated the two germline ends. Germline loops: CDR1 SGHTS, CDR2 YDEGEE.

This clonotype was recorded at least ten times. The CDR3 nucleotides are TGTGCCACCGGGACAGGGGATCGAGTGATCGAGACCCAGTACTTC. This encodes CATGTGDRVIETQYF. V gene TRBV24-1 combines with J gene TRBJ2-5; 10 bases are shared with TRBD1. Germline V gene sequence: CDR1 KGHDR, CDR2 SFDVKD. The CDR3 runs to 15 residues. Trimming cost V 9 bases and J 5 bases; bases outside gene matches: 11.

V and J are TRBV6-1 and TRBJ2-1, with a weak D call TRBD1 (6 bases). Germline V gene lookup returns CDR1 MNHNS and CDR2 SASEGT. The V end was cut by 5 bases, the J end by 9 bases, with 14 bases between. This CDR3 has 13 residues. CDR3: CASSKLARGEQFF. CDR3 coding DNA: TGTGCCAGCAGTAAGCTAGCCAGGGGTGAGCAGTTCTTC.

The V gene is TRBV29-1, the J gene TRBJ2-7; 7 bases map to TRBD1. This CDR3 is built from 13 residues. With V trimmed by 4 bases and J by 0 bases, 3 bases remained unmatched. The V gene's germline CDR1 is SQVTM and CDR2 ANQGSEA. CDR3 DNA sequence: TGCAGCGTTGGTTCAGGGGGCTCCTACGAGCAGTACTTC. Encoded protein: CSVGSGGSYEQYF.

This chain joins TRBV5-1 and TRBJ2-1; D unclear. V was shortened by 4 bases and J by 8 bases, with 19 bases between the two germline ends. The CDR3 sequence is 15 residues long. Germline V CDR1 and CDR2: SGHRS, YFSETQ. The CDR3 loop reads CASSLAGSALDEQFF. CDR3 DNA: TGCGCCAGCAGCCTGGCCGGATCAGCCTTGGATGAGCAGTTCTTC.

This clonotype has a handful of counts. The genes are TRBV4-1 and TRBJ1-4; no definite D call. Germline V gene lookup returns CDR1 MGHRA and CDR2 YSYEKL. The CDR3 has 14 amino acids. Between the trimmed V and J ends, which lost 0 bases and 4 bases, there was a span of 6 bases. As DNA, the CDR3 is TGCGCCAGCAGCCAAGAGTGGAGTAATGAAAAACTGTTTTTT. Its protein is CASSQEWSNEKLFF.

This sequence joins TRBV15 and TRBJ1-5, with TRBD1 matching 8 bases. Germline CDR1 and CDR2: LNHNV and YYDKDF (reference sequence). The J segment lost 5 bases and the V segment lost 3 bases, leaving 3 bases of the junction unmatched. This CDR3 region has 14 residues. In DNA, the CDR3 is TGTGCCACCAGCAGGGACAGGGAAGATCAGCCCCAGCATTTT. Its protein is CATSRDREDQPQHF.

The chain employs TRBV10-3 and TRBJ1-6; D gene unclear. With 4 bases removed from V and 7 bases from J, the gap between germline ends came to 8 bases. In germline, CDR1 is ENHRY, CDR2 SYGVKD. The CDR3 is 13 amino acids. CDR3 protein: CAISGGGNSPLHF. CDR3 bases: TGTGCCATCAGTGGTGGCGGAAATTCACCCCTCCACTTT.

This clonotype was found a few times. The chain combines TRBV20-1 with TRBJ2-6; D gene ambiguous. With 5 bases removed from V and 3 bases from J, the gap between germline ends came to 5 bases. The CDR3 spans 12 residues. CDR1 is DFQATT and CDR2 is SNEGSKA in the germline V gene (reference sequence). The CDR3 here is CSAAVGANVLTF. DNA for the CDR3: TGCAGTGCTGCCGTTGGGGCCAACGTCCTGACTTTC.

CDR3: CSVRTQNFETQYF. The CDR3 region has the DNA TGCAGCGTTAGGACGCAGAATTTCGAGACCCAGTACTTC. The chain uses TRBV29-1 and TRBJ2-5, with D hard to call. CDR3 size: 13 residues. Germline V lookup: CDR1 SQVTM, CDR2 ANQGSEA. The V end was cut by 5 bases, the J end by 5 bases, with 15 bases between.

This chain connects TRBV20-1 to TRBJ2-7; D unclear. The J call may not be correct, given that the DNA end is closer to TRBJ2-5. The germline CDR1 and CDR2 sequences are DFQATT and SNEGSKA (reference sequence). CDR3 length: 13 amino acids. The CDR3 protein is CSAMGLLGETQYF. As DNA, the CDR3 is TGCAGTGCTATGGGTCTTCTAGGGGAGACCCAGTACTTC.

V is TRBV5-1 and J is TRBJ2-4; 8 nucleotides match TRBD2. The CDR3 has 15 residues. With V trimmed by 4 bases and J by 1 base, 4 bases remained unmatched. CDR1 is SGHRS, CDR2 YFSETQ, per germline. The CDR3 DNA reads TGCGCCAGCAGCCCTGGCGGGGGGGCCAAAAACATTCAGTACTTC. Protein sequence: CASSPGGGAKNIQYF.

The chain's CDR3 is CASKGQGRKATNEKLFF. The CDR3 DNA reads TGTGCCAGCAAAGGACAGGGGAGGAAAGCAACTAATGAAAAACTGTTTTTT. The chain couples TRBV12-3 or TRBV12-4 to TRBJ1-4, with 9 bases identical to TRBD1. With V trimmed by 7 bases and J by 0 bases, 9 bases remained unmatched. The CDR3 runs to 17 residues.

The chain combines TRBV5-1 with TRBJ2-7; TRBD1 matches 8 bases. This CDR3 has 15 residues. Germline CDR1 is SGHRS and CDR2 is YFSETQ. The V gene end was trimmed by 5 bases and the J gene end by 3 bases; junction bases not matched to a gene: 10. The CDR3 bases are TGCGCCAGCAGTTGGGCAGGGGGCGAACGCTACGAGCAGTACTTC. It codes for CASSWAGGERYEQYF.